The rows below give T cell receptor beta chains drawn from one sample of a study of T cell repertoires in cytomegalovirus infection. The antigens for these receptors are not known. TCRdb used MiXCR to reprocess the reads, holding one entry per CDR3 protein. The sample contains under 850,000 distinct CDR3 sequences, around 31% of which appear only once. Source: cultured PBMCs, taken from culture after CMV antigen stimulation. Receptor source: a human donor in good health (CMV status not recorded). Some clones in this sample may be carry-over from other donors' samples. Both conserved end residues are part of each CDR3. The order of the fields is J gene, clone size, V gene, D gene, CDR3 protein, CDR3 DNA. The D gene is left open where the match is weak. Size is stated for part of the rows, as once, few or many counts, or as a class when the clone is expanded.

TRBJ2-3 | - | TRBV11-2 | TRBD2 | CASSLGRGVSVDTQYF | TGTGCCAGCAGCTTAGGTCGGGGGGTGTCCGTAGATACGCAGTATTTT
TRBJ1-5 | - | TRBV30 | - | CAWSAPKSSDPANQPQHF | TGTGCCTGGAGTGCCCCCAAAAGCTCGGACCCGGCGAATCAGCCCCAGCATTTT
TRBJ2-7 | - | TRBV19 | - | CASRLGGGNEQYF | TGTGCCAGTAGACTGGGCGGCGGTAACGAGCAGTACTTC
TRBJ1-5 | few | TRBV12-3/TRBV12-4 | - | CASSPNSDQPQHF | TGTGCCAGCAGTCCGAACAGCGATCAGCCCCAGCATTTT
TRBJ2-3 | - | TRBV4-1 | - | CASSQGPGVTQYF | TGCGCCAGCAGCCAAGGACCGGGCGTTACGCAGTATTTT
TRBJ1-5 | - | TRBV2 | - | CASSEPSWGSWNQPQHF | TGTGCCAGCAGTGAACCGAGCTGGGGAAGTTGGAATCAGCCCCAGCATTTT
TRBJ2-1 | few | TRBV6-2/TRBV6-3 | TRBD2 | CASSVGGPSNEQFF | TGTGCCAGCTCCGTGGGAGGGCCCTCCAATGAGCAGTTCTTC
TRBJ1-6 | many | TRBV7-2 | - | CASSLMSGETESLHF | TGTGCCAGCAGCTTAATGTCAGGGGAGACCGAGTCCCTCCACTTT
TRBJ1-2 | - | TRBV19 | TRBD1 | CASRHSAAQGGYTF | TGTGCCAGTAGACACTCGGCCGCACAGGGGGGCTACACCTTC
TRBJ2-3 | many | TRBV12-3/TRBV12-4 | - | CASSLVDGPGTDTQYF | TGTGCCAGCAGTTTAGTGGACGGGCCGGGCACAGATACGCAGTATTTT
TRBJ1-3 | - | TRBV7-8 | - | CASSFWGSAGNTIYF | TGTGCCAGCAGCTTTTGGGGGAGCGCTGGAAACACCATATATTTT
TRBJ2-7 | - | TRBV25-1 | - | CASSEFSYEQYF | TGTGCCAGCAGTGAATTCTCCTACGAGCAGTACTTC
TRBJ2-1 | few | TRBV20-1 | TRBD1 | CSARVRGQGLYNEQFF | TGCAGTGCTAGAGTTCGGGGACAGGGGTTGTACAATGAGCAGTTCTTC
TRBJ2-1 | - | TRBV6-1 | TRBD1 | CASSEIRTGNNEQFF | TGTGCCAGCAGTGAAATCAGGACAGGAAACAATGAGCAGTTCTTC
TRBJ2-1 | - | TRBV19 | TRBD2 | CASSIGLAGAWNGNTNEQFF | TGTGCCAGTAGTATAGGCCTAGCGGGAGCATGGAATGGGAACACCAATGAGCAGTTCTTC
TRBJ1-6 | - | TRBV7-2 | TRBD1 | CASRRRDSYNSPLHF | TGTGCCAGCAGACGCCGGGACAGCTATAATTCACCCCTCCACTTT
TRBJ2-5 | - | TRBV28 | TRBD1 | CASSLDRTGQETQYF | TGTGCCAGCAGTCTTGACCGGACAGGGCAAGAGACCCAGTACTTC
TRBJ2-5 | - | TRBV4-2 | - | CASSPPLEETQYF | TGTGCCAGCAGCCCGCCCCTGGAGGAGACCCAGTACTTC
TRBJ2-7 | - | TRBV6-8 | - | CASSYSGTSPAYEHYF | TGTGCCAGCAGTTACTCCGGGACTTCACCGGCCTACGAGCATTACTTC
TRBJ1-4 | few | TRBV12-3/TRBV12-4 | - | CASSFTGQDEKLFF | TGTGCCAGCAGTTTCACAGGGCAGGATGAAAAACTGTTTTTT
TRBJ2-5 | many | TRBV7-8 | - | CASSSHRLSPYQETQYF | TGTGCCAGCAGCTCACATCGACTTTCGCCGTATCAAGAGACCCAGTACTTC
TRBJ1-2 | - | TRBV19 | - | CASSTRGYGYTF | TGTGCCAGTAGTACAAGAGGCTATGGCTACACCTTC
TRBJ2-6 | - | TRBV19 | - | CASVPWGANVLTF | TGTGCCAGTGTCCCCTGGGGGGCCAACGTCCTGACTTTC
TRBJ2-5 | - | TRBV4-1 | TRBD2 | CASSQVTSGDETQSF | TGCGCCAGCAGCCAAGTGACTAGCGGGGACGAGACCCAGTCCTTC
TRBJ1-1 | many | TRBV7-2 | - | CASSLERSTEAFF | TGTGCCAGCAGCTTAGAGCGGAGCACTGAAGCTTTCTTT
TRBJ2-7 | - | TRBV7-2 | TRBD1 | CASSRSRDRGYEQYF | TGTGCCAGCAGCCGCAGCCGGGACAGGGGTTACGAGCAGTACTTC
TRBJ1-5 | - | TRBV6-1 | - | CASSEALRSNQPQHF | TGTGCCAGCAGTGAAGCGCTTCGGAGCAATCAGCCCCAGCATTTT
TRBJ2-2 | - | TRBV6-1 | - | CASTMNQGSYTGELFF | TGTGCCAGCACCATGAACCAGGGGTCATACACCGGGGAGCTGTTTTTT